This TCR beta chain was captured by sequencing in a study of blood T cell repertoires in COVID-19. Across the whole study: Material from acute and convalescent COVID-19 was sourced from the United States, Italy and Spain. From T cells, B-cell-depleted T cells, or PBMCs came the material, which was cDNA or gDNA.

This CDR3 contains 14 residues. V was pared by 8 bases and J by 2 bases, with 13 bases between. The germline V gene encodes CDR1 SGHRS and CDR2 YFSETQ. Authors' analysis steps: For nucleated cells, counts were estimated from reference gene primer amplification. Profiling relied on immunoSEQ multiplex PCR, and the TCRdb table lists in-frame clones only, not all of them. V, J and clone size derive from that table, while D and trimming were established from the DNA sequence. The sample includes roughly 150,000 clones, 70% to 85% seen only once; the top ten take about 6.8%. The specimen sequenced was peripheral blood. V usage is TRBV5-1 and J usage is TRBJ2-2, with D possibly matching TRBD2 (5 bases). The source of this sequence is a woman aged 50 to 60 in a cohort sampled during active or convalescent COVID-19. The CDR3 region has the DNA TGCGCCAGTAGAAGCGGAGGTAACACCGGGGAGCTGTTTTTT. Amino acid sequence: CASRSGGNTGELFF.